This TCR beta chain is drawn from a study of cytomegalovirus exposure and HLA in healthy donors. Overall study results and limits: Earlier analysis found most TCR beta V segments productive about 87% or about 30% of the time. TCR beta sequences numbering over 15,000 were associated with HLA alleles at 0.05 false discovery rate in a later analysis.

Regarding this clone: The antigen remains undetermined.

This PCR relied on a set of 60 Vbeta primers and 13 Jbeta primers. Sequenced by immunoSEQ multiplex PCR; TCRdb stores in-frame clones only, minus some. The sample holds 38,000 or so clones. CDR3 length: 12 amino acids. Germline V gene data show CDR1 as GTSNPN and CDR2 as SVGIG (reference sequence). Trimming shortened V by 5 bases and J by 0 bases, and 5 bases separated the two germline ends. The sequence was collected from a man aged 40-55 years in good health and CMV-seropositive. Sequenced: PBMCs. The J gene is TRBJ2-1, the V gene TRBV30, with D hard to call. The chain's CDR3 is CAWVYSYNEQFF. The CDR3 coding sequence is TGTGCCTGGGTTTACTCCTACAATGAGCAGTTCTTC.